This T cell receptor (beta chain) came from a study of blood T cell repertoires in COVID-19. On the study more broadly: Acute-phase and convalescent COVID-19 samples originated in the United States, Italy and Spain. Sample material is recorded as cDNA or gDNA derived from T cells, B-cell-depleted T cells, or PBMCs.

This clone was found once. Patients from Seattle were sampled longitudinally, starting during active infection. Using immunoSEQ multiplex PCR, the repertoire was profiled, and TCRdb retains in-frame clones only, with some absent. This sample has 250,000 or so clones, with around 90% found just once. Per the germline V gene, CDR1 is SEHNR and CDR2 is FQNEAQ (reference sequence). This CDR3 has 12 amino acids. Trimming at V came to 4 bases and at J to 12 bases, leaving 6 bases not matched to a gene. The sample consisted of peripheral blood. The TCR was taken from a man aged 25-45 years with COVID-19, enrolled during active disease. The chain combines TRBV7-9 with TRBJ2-1, with 7 bases that match TRBD1. For the CDR3, the DNA is TGTGCCAGCAGCTCCTACAGGGGCGGGCAGTTCTTC. It specifies CASSSYRGGQFF.